One and the same sample provided the 17 T cell receptor beta chains below, sequenced in a study of blood T cell repertoires in COVID-19. Sequencing was performed with immunoSEQ multiplex PCR; in TCRdb, only in-frame clones are kept and a portion is missing. This sample has some 150,000 clones; 75% to 85% occur once, and the top ten carry roughly 6.8%. The source material was peripheral blood. These receptors were taken from a woman aged 45-65 years in a cohort sampled during active or convalescent COVID-19.

The genes are TRBV11-2 and TRBJ1-5; 8 bases match TRBD1. The CDR3 totals 15 residues. The ends lost 0 bases at V and 5 bases at J; junction bases unmatched: 3. Germline lookup yields CDR1 SGHAT and CDR2 FQNNGV. CDR3: CASSLDSGGYQPQHF. Here the CDR3 DNA reads TGTGCCAGCAGCTTAGATTCAGGGGGCTATCAGCCCCAGCATTTT.

V is TRBV7-2 and J is TRBJ1-2; 9 bases align to TRBD1. The CDR3 spans 14 residues. V dropped 4 bases and J dropped 4; count of bases not matched to a gene: 4. Germline V gene data show CDR1 as SGHTA and CDR2 as FQGNSA. The CDR3 bases are TGTGCCAGCAGCTCACAGGGGGCGCGCTATGGCTACACCTTC. As protein: CASSSQGARYGYTF.

CDR3 DNA: TGTGCCAGCAGCCGCGGGGGGCGCGCTTCTGGAAACACCATATATTTT. Translation gives CASSRGGRASGNTIYF. The V call is TRBV7-2, the J call TRBJ1-3; D is perhaps TRBD1 (6 bases). CDR1 SGHTA and CDR2 FQGNSA come from the germline V gene. This CDR3 contains 16 residues. The V end was cut by 5 bases, the J end by 1 base, with 15 bases between.

The J gene is TRBJ1-1, the V gene TRBV29-1; 8 bases map to TRBD1. The CDR3 loop spans 12 amino acids. The trim removed 6 bases at V and 3 bases at J, leaving 3 bases unmatched. The V gene's germline CDR1 is SQVTM and CDR2 ANQGSEA. The CDR3 sequence: CSVVRGHTEAFF. The DNA for the CDR3 is TGCAGCGTCGTCAGGGGGCACACTGAAGCTTTCTTT.

V gene TRBV12-3 or TRBV12-4 combines with J gene TRBJ1-3, with 8 bases identical to TRBD1. The CDR3 length is 13 residues. V lost 5 bases to trimming and J lost 3 bases; unmatched junction nucleotides: 0. The CDR3 DNA follows: TGTGCCAGCAGTGGGACAGGTGGAAACACCATATATTTT. Amino acids: CASSGTGGNTIYF.

This clone occurred a few times. This chain joins TRBV11-3 and TRBJ1-6; TRBD1 agrees at 8 bases. Per germline, CDR1 SGHNT and CDR2 YENEEA. With V trimmed by 5 bases and J by 6 bases, 6 bases remained unmatched. The CDR3 has 15 residues. DNA of the CDR3: TGTGCCAGCAGCCAGGGGGCGGGGGTTAATTCACCCCTCCACTTT. Translation: CASSQGAGVNSPLHF.

The V and J genes are TRBV6-5 and TRBJ1-6; possible D gene TRBD1, 5 bases. Trimming removed 0 bases at V and 7 bases at J, with 7 bases between. Germline CDR1 and CDR2: MNHEY and SVGAGI. CDR3 size: 14 residues. The CDR3 protein is CASSYSRQNSPLHF. The CDR3 region has the DNA TGTGCCAGCAGTTACTCTCGACAGAATTCACCCCTCCACTTT.

This clone was seen a few times. The chain's CDR3 is CASSPPGTGVYNEKLFF. The CDR3 region has the DNA TGTGCCAGCTCACCTCCCGGGACAGGGGTCTACAATGAAAAACTGTTTTTT. The J gene is TRBJ1-4, the V gene TRBV18; 10 nucleotides match TRBD1. V was pared by 3 bases and J by 5 bases, with 9 bases of the junction left unmatched. There are 17 residues in the CDR3. CDR1 is KGHSH, CDR2 LQKENI, per germline.

V and J are TRBV18 and TRBJ1-3; D is ambiguous. Per germline, CDR1 KGHSH and CDR2 LQKENI. The length of the CDR3 is 16 residues. V gave up 6 bases and J gave up 0 bases, with 15 bases separating them. Here the CDR3 DNA reads TGTGCCAGCTCCCCCATCTTGAGGGACTCTGGAAACACCATATATTTT. Translated, it gives CASSPILRDSGNTIYF.

This rearrangement joins TRBV27 to TRBJ2-1, with TRBD1 as a possible D gene (5 bases). This CDR3 region has 14 residues. V was pared by 5 bases and J by 6 bases, with 14 bases between. CDR1 is MNHEY, CDR2 SMNVEV, per germline (reference sequence). CDR3 sequence (DNA): TGTGCCAGCAGTATTCAGTTTAGGGGCAATGAGCAGTTCTTC. This gives the protein CASSIQFRGNEQFF.

This clone was observed a single time. The same CDR3 is also encoded by other DNA sequences in this sample. The V call is TRBV4-1, the J call TRBJ2-5; D not resolved. This CDR3 comprises 16 residues. Germline loops: CDR1 MGHRA, CDR2 YSYEKL. V lost 4 bases and J lost 2, with 17 bases in between. CDR3 nucleotides: TGCGCCAGCAGCCCCCTACCGCTCTTCTCACAAGAGACCCAGTACTTC. This encodes CASSPLPLFSQETQYF.

The V and J genes are TRBV4-3 and TRBJ1-2; possibly TRBD1 for D (5 bases). The germline V gene encodes CDR1 LGHNA and CDR2 YSLEER. This CDR3 region has 14 residues. Trimming removed 1 base at V and 8 bases at J, with 14 bases between. This chain's CDR3 is CASSQGLQVDGYTF. CDR3 bases: TGCGCCAGCAGCCAAGGTCTACAGGTTGACGGCTACACCTTC.

The V call is TRBV6-4, the J call TRBJ1-1, with D tentatively TRBD1 (5 bases). The CDR3 sequence is 13 residues long. Trimming pared 6 bases from V and 1 base from J, leaving 9 bases between. Germline lookup yields CDR1 MRHNA and CDR2 SNTAGT. CDR3 amino acids: CASSATANTEAFF. The CDR3 DNA sequence: TGTGCCAGCAGCGCGACAGCGAACACTGAAGCTTTCTTT.

The chain joins TRBV30 to TRBJ2-7, with D perhaps TRBD2 (5 bases). The ends were cut back, 0 bases at V and 4 bases at J, with 16 bases in the middle. The germline V gene encodes CDR1 GTSNPN and CDR2 SVGIG (reference sequence). CDR3 length: 15 residues. In nucleotides, the CDR3 is TGTGCCTGGAGTGTACCTGCTAGCTTGGAATACGAGCAGTACTTC. This sequence encodes CAWSVPASLEYEQYF.

For this clone: Other DNA sequences in the same sample also yield this CDR3. The rearrangement joins TRBV5-1 to TRBJ1-2, with a tentative D call TRBD1 (6 bases). Germline loops: CDR1 SGHRS, CDR2 YFSETQ. This CDR3 is built from 12 residues. V lost 0 bases to trimming and J lost 6 bases, with 6 bases between them. CDR3 protein: CASSLDRDGYTF. The CDR3 DNA reads as TGCGCCAGCAGCTTGGACAGGGATGGCTACACCTTC.

The V and J genes are TRBV12-2 and TRBJ1-5. TRBV12-2 is given as a pseudogene. This CDR3 is 16 amino acids long. CDR3: CASRLRSGISNQPQHF. In DNA form, the CDR3 reads TGTGCAAGTCGCTTAAGATCCGGGATTAGCAATCAGCCCCAGCATTTT.

The chain couples TRBV5-1 to TRBJ1-2; 7 nucleotides align to TRBD1. The CDR3 extends over 14 amino acids. J lost 4 bases, V lost 3 bases, and 6 bases had no gene match. The germline V gene has CDR1 SGHRS and CDR2 YFSETQ. CDR3 DNA: TGCGCCAGCAGCTGGGGGACAGTTAGCTATGGCTACACCTTC. It translates to CASSWGTVSYGYTF.